Listed here is a single T cell receptor beta chain. The target antigen is unknown. Libraries were prepared by immunoSEQ multiplex PCR; TCRdb keeps only in-frame clonotypes and omits some of them. The data hold approximately 7,100 clones, with roughly 79% observed a single time. The data were taken from a study of neoadjuvant anti-PD-1 for oral cavity cancer. Study at large: Patients without progression got a fourth dose around day 43.

Study outcomes and limitations: Post-nivolumab, blood T cell clonality was significantly elevated in non-responders.

Sample: PBMCs, taken before nivolumab (anti-PD-1) treatment. The sequence was obtained from a person between 40 and 80 years old with oral cavity squamous cell carcinoma.

CDR3 protein: CSVVGGLRTEAFF. The CDR3 DNA follows: TGCAGCGTTGTGGGGGGACTTAGGACTGAAGCTTTCTTT. The chain links TRBV29-1 to TRBJ1-1; D may be TRBD1 (5 bases). CDR3 length: 13 residues. Germline CDR1 SQVTM, CDR2 ANQGSEA. The V and J ends lost 4 bases and 5 bases respectively, with 14 bases between them.